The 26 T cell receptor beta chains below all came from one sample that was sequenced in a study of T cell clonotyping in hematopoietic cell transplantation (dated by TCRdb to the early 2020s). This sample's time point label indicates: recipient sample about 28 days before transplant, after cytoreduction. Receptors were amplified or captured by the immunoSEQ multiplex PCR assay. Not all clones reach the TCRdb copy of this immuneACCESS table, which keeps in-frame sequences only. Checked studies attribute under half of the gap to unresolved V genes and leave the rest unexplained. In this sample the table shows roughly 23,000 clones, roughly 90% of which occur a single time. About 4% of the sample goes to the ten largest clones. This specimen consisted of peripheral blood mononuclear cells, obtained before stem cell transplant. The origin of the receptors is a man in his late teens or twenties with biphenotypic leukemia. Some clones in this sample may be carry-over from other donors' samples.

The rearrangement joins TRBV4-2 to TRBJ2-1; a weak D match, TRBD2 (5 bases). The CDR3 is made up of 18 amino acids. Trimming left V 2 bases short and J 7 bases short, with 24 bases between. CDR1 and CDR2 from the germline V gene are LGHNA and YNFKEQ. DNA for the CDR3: TGTGCCAGCAGCCAACCGCCGGGGATACTCGAACAAGAAAATGAGCAGTTCTTC. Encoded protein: CASSQPPGILEQENEQFF.

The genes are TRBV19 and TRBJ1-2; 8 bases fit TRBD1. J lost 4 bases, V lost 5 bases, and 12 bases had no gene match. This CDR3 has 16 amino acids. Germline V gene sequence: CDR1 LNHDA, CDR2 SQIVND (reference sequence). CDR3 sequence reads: CASSPDRVMGGYGYTF. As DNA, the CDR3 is TGTGCCAGTAGTCCGGACAGGGTGATGGGGGGCTATGGCTACACCTTC.

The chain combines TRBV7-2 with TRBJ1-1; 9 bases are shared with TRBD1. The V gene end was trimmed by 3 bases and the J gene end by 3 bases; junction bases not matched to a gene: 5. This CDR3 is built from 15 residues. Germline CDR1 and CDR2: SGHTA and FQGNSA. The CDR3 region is CASSFRGQGHTEAFF. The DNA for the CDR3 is TGTGCCAGCAGCTTTAGGGGACAGGGACACACTGAAGCTTTCTTT.

CDR3 sequence (DNA): TGTGCCAGTAGTCCCGCCTTTAAAGCGGGAGGGCCCATCTACGAGCAGTACTTC. Its translation: CASSPAFKAGGPIYEQYF. This sequence joins TRBV19 and TRBJ2-7; 10 positions match TRBD2. This CDR3 comprises 18 residues. J lost 3 bases, V lost 5 bases, and 16 bases had no gene match. Germline V gene lookup returns CDR1 LNHDA and CDR2 SQIVND (reference sequence).

CDR3 loop: CTSSPKTSGRLRQFF. The DNA for the CDR3 is TGCACCAGCAGTCCCAAGACTAGCGGGAGATTGAGGCAGTTCTTC. The rearrangement links TRBV1 to TRBJ2-1; the table calls TRBD2, which could not be checked here. TRBV1 is a known pseudogene. This CDR3 region has 15 residues.

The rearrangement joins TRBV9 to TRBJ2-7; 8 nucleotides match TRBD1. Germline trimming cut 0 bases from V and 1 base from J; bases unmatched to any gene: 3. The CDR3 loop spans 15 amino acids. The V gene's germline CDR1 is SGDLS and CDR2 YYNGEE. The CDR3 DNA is TGTGCCAGCAGCGTAGGGGGACAGGATTCCTACGAGCAGTACTTC. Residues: CASSVGGQDSYEQYF. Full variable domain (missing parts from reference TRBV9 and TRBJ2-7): DSGVTQTPKHLITATGQRVTLRCSPRSGDLSVYWYQQSLDQGLQFLIQYYNGEERAKGNILERFSAQQFPDLHSELNLSSLELGDSALYFCASSVGGQDSYEQYFGPGTRLTVT.

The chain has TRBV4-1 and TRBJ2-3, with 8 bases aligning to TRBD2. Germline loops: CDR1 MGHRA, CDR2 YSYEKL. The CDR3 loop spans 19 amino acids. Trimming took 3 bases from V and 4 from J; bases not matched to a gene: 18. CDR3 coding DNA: TGCGCCAGCAGCCAGAGGACTAGCTTCCAGGAGGGTATGCCAGATACGCAGTATTTT. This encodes CASSQRTSFQEGMPDTQYF.

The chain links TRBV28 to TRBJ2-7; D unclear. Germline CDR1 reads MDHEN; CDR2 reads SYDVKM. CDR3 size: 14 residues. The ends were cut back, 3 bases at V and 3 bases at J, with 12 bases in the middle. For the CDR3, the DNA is TGTGCCAGCAGTTTTCTTGCAGTGAACTACGAGCAGTACTTC. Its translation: CASSFLAVNYEQYF.

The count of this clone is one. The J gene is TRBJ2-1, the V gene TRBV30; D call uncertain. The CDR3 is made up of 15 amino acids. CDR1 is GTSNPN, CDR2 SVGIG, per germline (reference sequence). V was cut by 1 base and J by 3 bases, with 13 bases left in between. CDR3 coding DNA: TGTGCCTGGAGTGCGCGCGGCTCCTTCTACAATGAGCAGTTCTTC. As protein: CAWSARGSFYNEQFF. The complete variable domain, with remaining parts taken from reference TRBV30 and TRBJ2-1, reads SQTIHQWPATLVQPVGSPLSLECTVEGTSNPNLYWYRQAAGRGLQLLFYSVGIGQISSEVPQNLSASRPQDRQFILSSKKLLLSDSGFYLCAWSARGSFYNEQFFGPGTRLTVL.

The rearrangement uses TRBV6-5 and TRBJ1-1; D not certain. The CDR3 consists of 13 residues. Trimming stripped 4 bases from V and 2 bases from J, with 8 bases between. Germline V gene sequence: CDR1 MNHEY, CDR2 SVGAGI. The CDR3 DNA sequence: TGTGCCAGCAGTTGGTCCCCAAACACTGAAGCTTTCTTT. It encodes CASSWSPNTEAFF.

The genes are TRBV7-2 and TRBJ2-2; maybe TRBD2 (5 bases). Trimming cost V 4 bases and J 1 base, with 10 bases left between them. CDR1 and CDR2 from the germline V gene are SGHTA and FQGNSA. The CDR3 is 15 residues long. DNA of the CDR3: TGTGCCAGCAGCTATCCCAGCGGGAACACCGGGGAGCTGTTTTTT. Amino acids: CASSYPSGNTGELFF. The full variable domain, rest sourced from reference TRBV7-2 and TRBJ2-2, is GAGVSQSPSNKVTEKGKDVELRCDPISGHTALYWYRQSLGQGLEFLIYFQGNSAPDKSGLPSDRFSAERTGGSVSTLTIQRTQQEDSAVYLCASSYPSGNTGELFFGEGSRLTVL.

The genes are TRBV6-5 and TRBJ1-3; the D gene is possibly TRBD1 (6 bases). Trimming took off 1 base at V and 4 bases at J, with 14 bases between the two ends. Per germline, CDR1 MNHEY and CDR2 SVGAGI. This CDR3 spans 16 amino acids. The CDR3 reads CASSYLGGASGNTIYF. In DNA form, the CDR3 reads TGTGCCAGCAGTTACTTGGGGGGGGCTTCAGGAAACACCATATATTTT.

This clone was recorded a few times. CDR3 protein: CASSLDAGASTDTQYF. The CDR3 bases are TGCGCCAGCAGCTTGGACGCGGGGGCTAGCACAGATACGCAGTATTTT. J is TRBJ2-3 and V is TRBV5-1; possible D gene TRBD2, 7 bases. V lost 0 bases and J 0 bases, leaving 11 bases between the germline ends. The CDR3 sequence is 16 residues long. Looked up from germline, CDR1 is SGHRS and CDR2 is YFSETQ.

CDR3 region: CAWSPGEGAPSSYEQYF. CDR3 coding DNA: TGTGCCTGGAGCCCGGGAGAGGGGGCGCCGTCATCCTACGAGCAGTACTTC. V and J are TRBV30 and TRBJ2-7, with a possible D match to TRBD1 (7 bases). V lost 3 bases and J lost 1, with 22 bases in between. Germline CDR1 is GTSNPN and CDR2 is SVGIG (reference sequence). The length of the CDR3 is 17 residues.

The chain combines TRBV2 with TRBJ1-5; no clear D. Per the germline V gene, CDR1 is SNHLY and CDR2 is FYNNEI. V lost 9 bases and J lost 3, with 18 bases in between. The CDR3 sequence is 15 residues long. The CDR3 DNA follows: TGTGCCAGTCTGGAGGGTTGGGGATCCAATCAGCCCCAGCATTTT. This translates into CASLEGWGSNQPQHF. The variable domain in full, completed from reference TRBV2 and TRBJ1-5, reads EPEVTQTPSHQVTQMGQEVILRCVPISNHLYFYWYRQILGQKVEFLVSFYNNEISEKSEIFDDQFSVERPDGSNFTLKIRSTKLEDSAMYFCASLEGWGSNQPQHFGDGTRLSIL.

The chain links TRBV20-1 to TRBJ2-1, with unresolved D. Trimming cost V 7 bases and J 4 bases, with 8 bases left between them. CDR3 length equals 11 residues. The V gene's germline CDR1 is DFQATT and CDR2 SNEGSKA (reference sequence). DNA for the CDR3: TGCAGTGTATCCGGTTACAATGAGCAGTTCTTC. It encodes CSVSGYNEQFF.

DNA of the CDR3: TGCGCCAGCAGCCGCGGCGAGACCCGGTCCACAGATACGCAGTATTTT. Encoded protein: CASSRGETRSTDTQYF. V and J are TRBV5-1 and TRBJ2-3, with D unclear. The CDR3 covers 16 residues. V lost 4 bases to trimming and J lost 2 bases, with 17 bases between them. The germline V gene encodes CDR1 SGHRS and CDR2 YFSETQ.

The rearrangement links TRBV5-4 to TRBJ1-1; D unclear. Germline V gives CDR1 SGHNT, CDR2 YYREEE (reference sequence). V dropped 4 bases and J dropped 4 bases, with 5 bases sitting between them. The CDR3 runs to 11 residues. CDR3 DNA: TGTGCCAGCAGCCCCGGCACTGAAGCTTTCTTT. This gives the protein CASSPGTEAFF.

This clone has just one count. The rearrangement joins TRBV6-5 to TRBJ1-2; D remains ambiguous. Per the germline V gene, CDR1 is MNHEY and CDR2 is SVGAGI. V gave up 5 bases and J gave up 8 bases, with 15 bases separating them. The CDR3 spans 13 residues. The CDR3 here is CASSPTRYGGYTF. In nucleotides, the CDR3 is TGTGCCAGCAGTCCAACACGGTACGGGGGCTACACCTTC.

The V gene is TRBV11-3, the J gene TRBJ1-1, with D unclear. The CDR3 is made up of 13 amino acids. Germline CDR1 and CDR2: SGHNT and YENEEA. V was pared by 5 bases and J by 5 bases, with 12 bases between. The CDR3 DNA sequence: TGTGCCAGCAGCGTGGATGGCGGGACTGAAGCTTTCTTT. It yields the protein CASSVDGGTEAFF.

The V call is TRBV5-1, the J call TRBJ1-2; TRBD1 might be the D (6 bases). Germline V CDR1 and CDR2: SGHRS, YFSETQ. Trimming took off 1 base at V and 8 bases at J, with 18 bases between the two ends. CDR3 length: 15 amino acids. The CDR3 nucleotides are TGCGCCAGCAGCTTGTCTGGGGGCGCTTCTCGGGGCTACACCTTC. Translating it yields CASSLSGGASRGYTF.

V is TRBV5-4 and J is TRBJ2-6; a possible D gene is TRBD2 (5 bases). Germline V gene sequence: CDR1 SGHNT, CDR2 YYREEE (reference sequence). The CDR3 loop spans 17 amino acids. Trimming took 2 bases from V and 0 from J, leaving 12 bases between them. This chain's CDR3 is CASSLADSSSGANVLTF. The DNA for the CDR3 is TGTGCCAGCAGCTTAGCGGATTCTAGCTCTGGGGCCAACGTCCTGACTTTC.

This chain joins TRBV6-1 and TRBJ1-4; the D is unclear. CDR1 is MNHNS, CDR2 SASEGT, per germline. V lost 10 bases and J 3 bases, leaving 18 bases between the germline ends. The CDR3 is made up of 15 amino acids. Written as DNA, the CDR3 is TGTGCCACCCGTAACGGGCCGGTTCCTAATGAAAAACTGTTTTTT. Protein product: CATRNGPVPNEKLFF.

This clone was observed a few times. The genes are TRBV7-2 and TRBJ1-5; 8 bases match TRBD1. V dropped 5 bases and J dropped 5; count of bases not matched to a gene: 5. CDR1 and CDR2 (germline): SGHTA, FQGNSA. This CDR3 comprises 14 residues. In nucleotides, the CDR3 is TGTGCCAGCAGCCGGACAGGGATTCATCAGCCCCAGCATTTT. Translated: CASSRTGIHQPQHF.

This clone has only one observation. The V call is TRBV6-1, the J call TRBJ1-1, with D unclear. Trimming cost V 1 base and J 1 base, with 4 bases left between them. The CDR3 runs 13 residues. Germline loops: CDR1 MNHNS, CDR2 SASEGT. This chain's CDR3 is CASSEVTNTEAFF. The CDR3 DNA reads TGTGCCAGCAGTGAAGTAACGAACACTGAAGCTTTCTTT.

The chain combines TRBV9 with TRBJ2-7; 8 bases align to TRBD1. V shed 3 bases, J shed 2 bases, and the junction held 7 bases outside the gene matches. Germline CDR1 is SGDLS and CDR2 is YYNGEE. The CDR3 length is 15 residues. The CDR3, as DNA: TGTGCCAGCAGCGCCAACCCGACAGGGGCCTACGAGCAGTACTTC. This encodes CASSANPTGAYEQYF. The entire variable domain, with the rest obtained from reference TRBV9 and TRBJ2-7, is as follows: DSGVTQTPKHLITATGQRVTLRCSPRSGDLSVYWYQQSLDQGLQFLIQYYNGEERAKGNILERFSAQQFPDLHSELNLSSLELGDSALYFCASSANPTGAYEQYFGPGTRLTVT.